These T cell receptor beta chains were read from a single sample in a study of identical twins. TCRdb fed the 5' RACE reads into MiXCR, producing one record per CDR3 protein. This table holds around 280,000 distinct CDR3 sequences, roughly 8.6% found once. The sample also formed part of further work on yellow fever vaccine responses in identical twins.

Sequencing was done on a sample of memory (CD45RO+) T cells sorted from blood. The source of these receptors is a woman between 18 and 29 years old in good health. Each CDR3 is given with its conserved first and last residue. A D gene is named only where the DNA matches it firmly. Clone size is shown for a subset of rows, as once, few, many or a class of expanded clone.

d_gene	v_gene	j_gene	abundance	CDR3aa	CDR3nt
TRBD1	TRBV7-3	TRBJ1-2	few	CASSPGQGAAYGYTF	TGTGCCAGCAGCCCAGGACAGGGGGCGGCCTATGGCTACACCTTC
NA	TRBV12-3/TRBV12-4	TRBJ1-4	NA	CASTETDGDEKLFF	TGTGCCAGCACGGAGACGGACGGCGATGAAAAACTGTTTTTT
NA	TRBV12-3/TRBV12-4	TRBJ1-1	few	CASSLLGFNTEAFF	TGTGCCAGCAGTTTACTTGGGTTTAACACTGAAGCTTTCTTT
NA	TRBV3-1	TRBJ1-2	many	CASSQARGYTF	TGTGCCAGCAGCCAAGCCAGGGGCTACACCTTC
TRBD2	TRBV29-1	TRBJ2-3	NA	CSVEDPHAPSGSTDTQYF	TGCAGCGTTGAAGATCCCCACGCCCCTAGCGGAAGCACAGATACGCAGTATTTT
TRBD2	TRBV6-4	TRBJ2-1	NA	CATSASGVNEQFF	TGTGCCACCTCCGCTAGCGGGGTCAATGAGCAGTTCTTC
NA	TRBV6-5	TRBJ1-6	few	CASSYRRQLGNSPLHF	TGTGCCAGCAGTTATAGGCGACAGCTAGGGAATTCACCCCTCCACTTT
TRBD2	TRBV10-2	TRBJ2-1	NA	CASSDGTSGYNEQFF	TGCGCCAGCAGTGATGGGACTAGCGGATACAATGAGCAGTTCTTC
NA	TRBV6-4	TRBJ2-3	NA	CASSVEGGTSDTQYF	TGTGCCAGCAGTGTCGAAGGAGGGACCTCAGATACGCAGTATTTT
NA	TRBV14	TRBJ1-1	few	CASSPGGGRRSTEAFF	TGTGCCAGCAGTCCCGGGGGGGGTCGTCGGAGCACTGAAGCTTTCTTT
TRBD1	TRBV5-4	TRBJ1-1	NA	CASSAPRDRQEAFF	TGTGCCAGCAGCGCACCCCGGGACAGGCAGGAAGCTTTCTTT
NA	TRBV10-2	TRBJ2-5	few	CASSGPGAEGMETQYF	TGCGCCAGCAGTGGGCCCGGTGCGGAGGGTATGGAGACCCAGTACTTC
NA	TRBV11-2	TRBJ2-2	few	CASSSPRATGELFF	TGTGCCAGCAGCTCCCCTCGGGCGACCGGGGAGCTGTTTTTT
TRBD2	TRBV5-1	TRBJ2-1	many	CASSLDLAASYNEQFF	TGCGCCAGCAGCTTGGATCTAGCGGCCTCCTACAATGAGCAGTTCTTC
NA	TRBV15	TRBJ1-5	many	CATSRADISSNQPQHF	TGTGCCACCAGCAGAGCGGACATATCTAGCAATCAGCCCCAGCATTTT
TRBD1	TRBV20-1	TRBJ2-2	many	CSATDRVRGDTGELFF	TGCAGTGCGACAGACAGGGTCAGAGGGGACACCGGGGAGCTGTTTTTT
TRBD1	TRBV5-1	TRBJ1-3	few	CASRNRDRGANTIYF	TGCGCCAGCAGAAATCGTGACAGGGGCGCAAACACCATATATTTT
NA	TRBV12-3/TRBV12-4	TRBJ1-3	many	CASRGPTTSGNTIYF	TGTGCCAGCAGGGGACCGACGACTTCTGGAAACACCATATATTTT
TRBD2	TRBV20-1	TRBJ2-7	NA	CSARPTSGLFEQYF	TGCAGTGCCAGACCGACTAGCGGCCTCTTTGAGCAGTACTTC
NA	TRBV12-3/TRBV12-4	TRBJ2-3	many	CASSSLGGRSDTQYF	TGTGCCAGCAGTTCCCTCGGGGGCAGGTCAGATACGCAGTATTTT
NA	TRBV20-1	TRBJ1-6	many	CSARGGTADNSPLHF	TGCAGTGCTAGGGGAGGGACCGCTGATAATTCACCCCTCCACTTT
NA	TRBV5-1	TRBJ2-3	many	CASSLVSGTHVGTQYF	TGCGCCAGCAGCTTGGTATCGGGGACCCATGTTGGTACGCAGTATTTT
NA	TRBV28	TRBJ2-7	NA	CASWTSFYEQYF	TGTGCCTCCTGGACTTCGTTCTACGAGCAGTACTTC
NA	TRBV29-1	TRBJ1-5	many	CSVGDGGNQPQHF	TGCAGCGTTGGCGACGGCGGCAATCAGCCCCAGCATTTT
NA	TRBV7-8	TRBJ1-6	few	CASSLAASPLHF	TGTGCCAGCAGCTTAGCGGCTTCACCCCTCCACTTT
NA	TRBV6-1	TRBJ2-5	NA	CASSTGYQETQYF	TGTGCCAGCAGTACAGGGTACCAAGAGACCCAGTACTTC
TRBD1	TRBV25-1	TRBJ2-1	many	CASSQPGQSLYNEQFF	TGTGCCAGCAGTCAACCGGGACAGAGCCTTTACAATGAGCAGTTCTTC
NA	TRBV11-2	TRBJ2-5	NA	CASSLVWTDQETQYF	TGTGCCAGCAGCTTAGTGTGGACAGATCAAGAGACCCAGTACTTC
NA	TRBV29-1	TRBJ1-2	few	CSTTSVRYGYTF	TGCAGCACGACATCTGTCCGCTATGGCTACACCTTC
NA	TRBV21-1	TRBJ2-2	many	CASSKGLAGGPDTGELFF	TGTGCCAGCAGCAAAGGACTAGCGGGAGGGCCCGACACCGGGGAGCTGTTTTTT
NA	TRBV24-1	TRBJ2-7	many	CANRTENTYEQYF	TGTGCCAACAGGACAGAAAATACCTACGAGCAGTACTTC
NA	TRBV6-4	TRBJ2-2	many	CASSDSGAGELFF	TGTGCCAGCAGTGACTCAGGGGCCGGGGAGCTGTTTTTT
NA	TRBV12-3/TRBV12-4	TRBJ2-1	many	CASSPGTLGKNEQFF	TGTGCCAGCAGTCCCGGGACATTAGGGAAGAATGAGCAGTTCTTC
NA	TRBV3-1	TRBJ1-1	many	CASSQVGFRAFF	TGTGCCAGCAGCCAAGTGGGTTTCAGGGCTTTCTTT
NA	TRBV10-2	TRBJ1-5	NA	CASRGPNQPQHF	TGCGCCAGCAGAGGACCTAATCAGCCCCAGCATTTT
NA	TRBV4-1	TRBJ2-2	few	CASSQDHNPPGELFF	TGCGCCAGCAGCCAAGATCATAACCCTCCCGGGGAGCTGTTTTTT
TRBD1	TRBV2	TRBJ2-1	NA	CASSVVAAGGKNEQFF	TGTGCCAGCAGTGTCGTTGCGGCAGGGGGCAAGAATGAGCAGTTCTTC
NA	TRBV20-1	TRBJ2-5	few	CSARDQRAWETQYF	TGCAGTGCTAGAGATCAACGAGCGTGGGAGACCCAGTACTTC
TRBD2	TRBV24-1	TRBJ2-5	many	CATSDPAGGGETQYF	TGTGCCACCAGTGACCCCGCGGGGGGAGGAGAGACCCAGTACTTC
NA	TRBV11-1	TRBJ2-2	few	CASSLGGTATGELFF	TGTGCCAGCAGCTTAGGCGGGACAGCCACCGGGGAGCTGTTTTTT
NA	TRBV2	TRBJ1-5	NA	CASGSKEGQPQHF	TGTGCCAGCGGCTCCAAGGAGGGTCAGCCCCAGCATTTT
NA	TRBV20-1	TRBJ2-2	few	CSARDFRLVLAGELFF	TGCAGTGCTAGAGATTTCCGTCTCGTCCTGGCCGGGGAGCTGTTTTTT
NA	TRBV5-1	TRBJ2-5	NA	CASSPDSLETQYF	TGCGCCAGCAGCCCCGACAGTCTAGAGACCCAGTACTTC
NA	TRBV19	TRBJ2-4	NA	CASSIGEGLGDIQYF	TGTGCCAGTAGTATAGGAGAGGGCCTGGGAGACATTCAGTACTTC
NA	TRBV28	TRBJ2-6	NA	CASSLKTGRAGANVLTF	TGTGCCAGCAGTTTAAAGACAGGGAGGGCTGGGGCCAACGTCCTGACTTTC
TRBD1	TRBV18	TRBJ1-1	NA	CASSTTGGLGEAFF	TGTGCCAGCTCAACGACAGGGGGCTTGGGTGAAGCTTTCTTT